Each of the 20 T cell receptor beta chains below was sequenced from the same sample in a study of T-cell memory formation after mild COVID-19. TCRdb independently ran MiXCR on the 5' RACE reads; one entry per CDR3 protein. Of approximately 260,000 distinct CDR3 sequences detected, about 15% appear once; the ten largest clones hold 3.5%. Specimen: PBMCs or a T cell subset sorted from them (not recorded which). The receptors here all came from a young man who had mild COVID-19 (a few samples of this study predate the infection). Cell type and time point are not known.

This clonotype was recorded at least ten times. The V and J genes are TRBV4-3 and TRBJ1-1; possibly TRBD1 for D (6 bases). Trimming shortened V by 0 bases and J by 1 base, and 9 bases separated the two germline ends. Germline values: CDR1 LGHNA, CDR2 YSLEER. This CDR3 contains 15 residues. The DNA for the CDR3 is TGCGCCAGCAGCCAAGAGGCGGGGGCGAACACTGAAGCTTTCTTT. Protein: CASSQEAGANTEAFF.

This clonotype was found once. The CDR3, as DNA: TGCGCCAGCAGCTTGGGACTAGCGGGGGGGGAGCAGTACTTC. This translates into CASSLGLAGGEQYF. This chain connects TRBV5-1 to TRBJ2-7, with TRBD2 identical over 14 bases. Per the germline V gene, CDR1 is SGHRS and CDR2 is YFSETQ. V gave up 0 bases and J gave up 7 bases; unmatched junction bases: 0. The CDR3 loop spans 14 amino acids.

The chain is built from TRBV20-1 and TRBJ2-3, with 9 bases aligning to TRBD2. The J segment lost 5 bases and the V segment lost 5 bases, leaving 11 bases of the junction unmatched. The V gene's germline CDR1 is DFQATT and CDR2 SNEGSKA (reference sequence). The CDR3 is made up of 15 amino acids. The CDR3 DNA reads as TGCAGTGCTCCCCCTGTAGCGGGGGTCGGAGATACGCAGTATTTT. This codes for CSAPPVAGVGDTQYF.

In its sample, this clonotype was seen a few times. J is TRBJ1-3 and V is TRBV6-5; maybe TRBD1 (6 bases). Germline-derived CDR1 and CDR2 are MNHEY and SVGAGI. This CDR3 region has 15 residues. The V end was cut by 0 bases, the J end by 4 bases, with 10 bases between. CDR3 in DNA: TGTGCCAGCAGTTACTCGGCAGGGGTCGGAAACACCATATATTTT. Translated, it gives CASSYSAGVGNTIYF.

The table lists this clonotype with many counts. The CDR3 protein is CASSFEAYNEQFF. The CDR3 bases are TGTGCCAGCAGTTTTGAAGCGTACAATGAGCAGTTCTTC. The chain combines TRBV12-3 or TRBV12-4 with TRBJ2-1; D is unresolved. This CDR3 has 13 residues. The V end lost 3 bases, the J end lost 4 bases, and 7 bases lay between the germline ends.

The CDR3 nucleotides are TGTGCCAGCAGTTACGAGCAGGGAGTGGGCACTGAAGCTTTCTTT. It encodes CASSYEQGVGTEAFF. The chain carries TRBV6-6 and TRBJ1-1, with D possibly being TRBD1 (5 bases). Germline lookup yields CDR1 MNHNY and CDR2 SVGAGI (reference sequence). This CDR3 has 15 amino acids. Trimming shortened V by 2 bases and J by 4 bases, and 14 bases separated the two germline ends.

This clonotype was picked up a small number of times. The chain combines TRBV4-3 with TRBJ2-3, with TRBD2 matching over 8 bases. The CDR3 loop spans 16 amino acids. In germline, CDR1 is LGHNA, CDR2 YSLEER. V lost 2 bases, J lost 0 bases, and 4 bases stayed unmatched. CDR3 nucleotide sequence: TGCGCCAGCAGCCAACGGGGGGGGCTTAGCACAGATACGCAGTATTTT. The encoded protein is CASSQRGGLSTDTQYF.

This clonotype has just a few counts. The CDR3 DNA reads as TGTGCCAGCAGCGAAGCAGGGGCTACAAGCCAGTACTTC. It specifies CASSEAGATSQYF. The gene calls are TRBV5-6 and TRBJ2-4; D might be TRBD1 (6 bases). The germline V gene has CDR1 SGHDT and CDR2 YYEEEE. The V end lost 4 bases, the J end lost 13 bases, and 18 bases lay between the germline ends. This CDR3 has 13 residues. The variable domain in full, with the rest retrieved from reference TRBV5-6 and TRBJ2-4, is DAGVTQSPTHLIKTRGQQVTLRCSPKSGHDTVSWYQQALGQGPQFIFQYYEEEERQRGNFPDRFSGHQFPNYSSELNVNALLLGDSALYLCASSEAGATSQYFGAGTRLSVL.

As regards this clonotype: The junction departs from the called germline gene at one end, perhaps through a read error. The J gene is TRBJ1-1, the V gene TRBV6-5, with D possibly being TRBD1 (6 bases). Germline V lookup: CDR1 MNHEY, CDR2 SVGAGI. The CDR3 runs to 14 residues. The CDR3 region is CASIYWGGSAEAFF. DNA of the CDR3: TGTGCCAGCATTTACTGGGGGGGCAGCGCTGAAGCTTTCTTT.

This clonotype was detected only a few times. The V and J genes are TRBV6-5 and TRBJ2-1; 9 nucleotides agree with TRBD1. From germline, CDR1 is MNHEY and CDR2 SVGAGI. This CDR3 is 15 amino acids long. V lost 5 bases, J lost 8 bases, and 10 bases stayed unmatched. The CDR3 DNA follows: TGTGCCAGCAGTCAGAGGGACAGGGAATCCCATGAGCAGTTCTTC. It specifies CASSQRDRESHEQFF.

J is TRBJ1-4 and V is TRBV5-1, with 10 positions matching TRBD1. CDR3 length equals 16 residues. J gave up 0 bases and V 4 bases, and 3 bases lay outside the gene matches. Germline V gene data show CDR1 as SGHRS and CDR2 as YFSETQ. This CDR3 is CASSIGTGATNEKLFF. CDR3 DNA sequence: TGCGCCAGCAGCATCGGGACAGGGGCAACTAATGAAAAACTGTTTTTT.

This clonotype has only a few counts. The chain has TRBV28 and TRBJ1-3; possible D gene TRBD1, 5 bases. V lost 6 bases and J lost 0, with 12 bases in between. The CDR3 totals 15 residues. Germline CDR1 reads MDHEN; CDR2 reads SYDVKM. CDR3 bases: TGTGCCAGCAGCTGGGGCAGGGCCTCTGGAAACACCATATATTTT. This encodes CASSWGRASGNTIYF.

The genes are TRBV6-1 and TRBJ1-5; TRBD1 aligns across 8 bases. The CDR3 covers 13 residues. Germline V gene lookup returns CDR1 MNHNS and CDR2 SASEGT. The V and J ends lost 6 bases and 5 bases, in that order; junction bases with no gene match: 3. The CDR3 protein is CASRARGHQPQHF. DNA of the CDR3: TGTGCCAGCAGAGCCAGGGGGCATCAGCCCCAGCATTTT.

J is TRBJ2-6 and V is TRBV7-2; 11 bases align to TRBD1. The V gene end was trimmed by 0 bases and the J gene end by 3 bases; junction bases not matched to a gene: 4. Germline V lookup: CDR1 SGHTA, CDR2 FQGNSA. This CDR3 region has 18 residues. CDR3 sequence: CASSLAGTGGGGANVLTF. DNA of the CDR3: TGTGCCAGCAGCTTAGCCGGGACAGGGGGAGGTGGGGCCAACGTCCTGACTTTC.

This clonotype was seen many times. The CDR3: CASSPIDGPNTEAFF. DNA for the CDR3: TGTGCCAGCAGCCCCATAGATGGACCGAACACTGAAGCTTTCTTT. This rearrangement joins TRBV7-8 to TRBJ1-1; D not resolved. Germline loops: CDR1 SGHVS, CDR2 FQNEAQ. Trimming cost V 5 bases and J 1 base, with 14 bases left between them. The CDR3 loop spans 15 amino acids.

This clonotype was counted a few times. The rearrangement uses TRBV7-2 and TRBJ1-4; 9 bases match TRBD1. The length of the CDR3 is 15 residues. The V gene end was trimmed by 2 bases and the J gene end by 7 bases; junction bases not matched to a gene: 5. Germline-derived CDR1 and CDR2 are SGHTA and FQGNSA. The CDR3 DNA follows: TGTGCCAGCAGCTTACAGGCGACAGGGGGTGAAAAACTGTTTTTT. It specifies CASSLQATGGEKLFF. The whole variable domain, filled in from reference TRBV7-2 and TRBJ1-4, reads GAGVSQSPSNKVTEKGKDVELRCDPISGHTALYWYRQSLGQGLEFLIYFQGNSAPDKSGLPSDRFSAERTGGSVSTLTIQRTQQEDSAVYLCASSLQATGGEKLFFGSGTQLSVL.

In its sample, this clonotype was seen a few times. The chain joins TRBV6-2 or TRBV6-3 to TRBJ2-1; perhaps TRBD1 as D (6 bases). Germline V lookup: CDR1 MNHEY, CDR2 SVGEGT. Trimming removed 5 bases at V and 10 bases at J, with 9 bases between. The CDR3 is made up of 11 amino acids. Here the CDR3 reads CASSPGVEQFF. CDR3 nucleotide sequence: TGTGCCAGCAGTCCAGGGGTCGAGCAGTTCTTC.

This clonotype has just a few counts. The V call is TRBV10-3, the J call TRBJ1-1, with a weak D call TRBD1 (6 bases). Germline V lookup: CDR1 ENHRY, CDR2 SYGVKD. V was pared by 6 bases and J by 2 bases, with 19 bases between. This CDR3 spans 16 amino acids. The CDR3 loop is CAIRYRDTGGNTEAFF. DNA of the CDR3: TGTGCCATCAGGTACCGGGACACGGGCGGAAACACTGAAGCTTTCTTT.

This chain connects TRBV7-9 to TRBJ2-1; D may be TRBD2 (6 bases). CDR3 length: 14 amino acids. CDR1 and CDR2 (germline): SEHNR, FQNEAQ (reference sequence). The CDR3 region has the DNA TGTCTCAGCGGAGCGGCTAGCGTTAACAATGAGCAGTTCTTC. Its translation is CLSGAASVNNEQFF.

The chain recombines TRBV12-5 with TRBJ2-5; unclear D gene. The CDR3 loop spans 13 amino acids. V was pared by 5 bases and J by 4 bases, with 11 bases between. Germline CDR1 LGHNT, CDR2 FRNRAP. CDR3 bases: TGTGCTAGTGGTCCTCTAGGCGGAGAGACCCAGTACTTC. Translated, it gives CASGPLGGETQYF.